The source of this T cell receptor (beta chain) is a study of T cells in Graves' hyperthyroidism and ophthalmopathy. Only a few counts were recorded for this clonotype. One end of the junction is discordant with germline, which a read error may explain. Amplification of TCR beta CDR3 regions was performed using RNA transcripts as template. RT-PCR in the first round (using the HTBI primer set) targeted the TCR CDR3. MiXCR was run by TCRdb on the multiplex PCR reads, yielding one entry per CDR3 protein. This table holds about 560,000 distinct CDR3 sequences, roughly 50% found once. Germline loops: CDR1 ENHRY, CDR2 SYGVKD. The CDR3 contains 17 residues.

The chain couples TRBV10-3 to TRBJ2-6, with D possibly TRBD1 on 6 matching bases. The TCR was taken from a woman aged 18-30 years with Graves' hyperthyroidism. The sequenced sample consisted of peripheral blood or thyroid tissue (not recorded which). Here the CDR3 DNA reads TGTGCCAGCAGTTACAACAGGGAAGACTCTGGGGCCAACGTCCTGACTTTC. Translating gives CASSYNREDSGANVLTF.